The clone carrying this T cell receptor beta chain was observed a handful of times. Sequencing used immunoSEQ multiplex PCR; TCRdb keeps in-frame clones, though not all of them. This table holds 50,000 to 65,000 clones, around 86% found once. J lost 12 bases, V lost 0 bases, and 6 bases had no gene match. Germline CDR1 WNHNN, CDR2 SYGVQD (reference sequence). CDR3 length equals 15 residues. This entry belongs to a study of OX40 agonist ivuxolimab in advanced cancers. This TCR was sampled from an adult with an advanced solid tumor such as melanoma, head and neck, liver or kidney cancer. Source: CD4+ or CD8+ T cells sorted from blood, taken in a trial of the OX40 agonist ivuxolimab. The chain joins TRBV10-1 to TRBJ1-5; 12 bases are shared with TRBD1. In DNA, the CDR3 is TGCGCCAGCAGTGAGTCTGGGACAGGGGGCGCTTTCCAGCATTTT. Translating it yields CASSESGTGGAFQHF.